The 21 T cell receptor beta chains in this list originate from one sample, sequenced in a study of T cells and copy number aberrations in small-cell lung cancer. Data came from immunoSEQ multiplex PCR; TCRdb stores just in-frame clones and leaves some out. The sample carries about 2,300 clones, approximately 79% recorded once. The sample taken for sequencing was normal tissue next to the tumor. These receptors came from a woman aged 45-65 years with small cell lung cancer.

The gene calls are TRBV29-1 and TRBJ2-6; D gene ambiguous. CDR3 length equals 17 residues. The V gene lost 5 bases and the J gene lost 5 bases, with 22 bases spanning the gap. Germline-derived CDR1 and CDR2 are SQVTM and ANQGSEA. The CDR3 bases are TGCAGCGTTTGGCTCATACTAATACAAAGTCGGGCCAACGTCCTGACTTTC. Translating gives CSVWLILIQSRANVLTF.

The genes are TRBV5-6 and TRBJ2-5, with D perhaps given as TRBD1 or TRBD2 (5 bases each). This CDR3 comprises 16 residues. CDR1 and CDR2 from the germline V gene are SGHDT and YYEEEE. The ends were cut back, 0 bases at V and 2 bases at J, with 14 bases in the middle. The CDR3 reads CASSLDLGVKQETQYF. The CDR3 bases are TGTGCCAGCAGCTTGGACTTGGGGGTAAAGCAAGAGACCCAGTACTTC.

V gene TRBV2 combines with J gene TRBJ2-7; D not resolved. The CDR3 has 14 amino acids. V was pared by 2 bases and J by 0 bases, with 8 bases between. Germline CDR1 reads SNHLY; CDR2 reads FYNNEI. The CDR3 sequence is CASSESRSSYEQYF. The CDR3 region has the DNA TGTGCCAGCAGTGAAAGCAGGAGCTCCTACGAGCAGTACTTC.

The chain couples TRBV18 to TRBJ2-1; perhaps D is TRBD1 or TRBD2 (5 bases each). CDR1 and CDR2 (germline): KGHSH, LQKENI. The CDR3 contains 15 residues. Trimming shortened V by 2 bases and J by 7 bases, and 15 bases separated the two germline ends. This CDR3 reads CASSPSRMGVNEQFF. CDR3 sequence (DNA): TGTGCCAGCTCACCAAGTCGGATGGGGGTTAATGAGCAGTTCTTC.

The rearrangement uses TRBV30 and TRBJ2-5; 7 bases map to TRBD2. The CDR3 runs to 14 residues. With 1 base clipped from V and 2 bases from J, the junction kept 4 bases outside the gene matches. CDR1 and CDR2 (germline): GTSNPN, SVGIG (reference sequence). The CDR3 DNA reads TGTGCCTGGAGTGATGGGGGAGGGCAAGAGACCCAGTACTTC. As protein: CAWSDGGGQETQYF.

V gene TRBV9 combines with J gene TRBJ2-1; 9 positions agree with TRBD1. After removal of 1 base from V and 6 bases from J, the junction contained 8 bases not matched to a gene. The CDR3 runs to 16 residues. CDR1 is SGDLS and CDR2 is YYNGEE in the germline V gene. The CDR3 sequence: CASSVSTGGRPNEQFF. The CDR3 nucleotides are TGTGCCAGCAGCGTATCGACAGGGGGGCGCCCCAATGAGCAGTTCTTC.

The chain has TRBV18 and TRBJ2-3; TRBD2 aligns across 7 bases. The germline CDR1 and CDR2 sequences are KGHSH and LQKENI. V shed 3 bases and J 0 bases; nucleotides not matched to a gene: 0. The CDR3 spans 14 residues. CDR3 loop: CASSPSGSTDTQYF. The CDR3 DNA is TGTGCCAGCTCACCTAGCGGGAGCACAGATACGCAGTATTTT.

This chain connects TRBV19 to TRBJ2-2; 7 bases line up with TRBD1. Per the germline V gene, CDR1 is LNHDA and CDR2 is SQIVND (reference sequence). V gave up 5 bases and J gave up 5 bases; unmatched junction bases: 5. The length of the CDR3 is 14 residues. The CDR3 DNA sequence: TGTGCCAGTAGTTCGACAGGGAATACCGGGGAGCTGTTTTTT. Amino acid sequence: CASSSTGNTGELFF.

This clone was detected a few times. The chain couples TRBV5-1 to TRBJ2-7; D may be TRBD1 or TRBD2 (5 bases each). CDR3 size: 18 residues. Trimming cost V 0 bases and J 0 bases, with 19 bases left between them. Germline-derived CDR1 and CDR2 are SGHRS and YFSETQ. The CDR3 nucleotides are TGCGCCAGCAGCTTGGTCACCCATCATGAGGGGAGCTCCTACGAGCAGTACTTC. Translating gives CASSLVTHHEGSSYEQYF.

This chain links TRBV5-1 with TRBJ2-7, with 9 bases matching TRBD2. Trimming cost V 4 bases and J 4 bases; bases outside gene matches: 9. The CDR3 has 15 residues. Germline-derived CDR1 and CDR2 are SGHRS and YFSETQ. CDR3 in amino acids: CASSPGAGGVYEQYF. Here the CDR3 DNA reads TGCGCCAGCAGCCCCGGAGCGGGAGGCGTTTACGAGCAGTACTTC.

The gene calls are TRBV19 and TRBJ1-1; unclear D gene. V was trimmed by 5 bases and J by 4 bases, leaving 11 bases between them. The CDR3 is made up of 13 amino acids. Per the germline V gene, CDR1 is LNHDA and CDR2 is SQIVND (reference sequence). The CDR3 here is CASSFPLGTEAFF. The CDR3 DNA reads as TGTGCCAGTAGTTTTCCTTTAGGCACTGAAGCTTTCTTT.

The chain carries TRBV4-1 and TRBJ2-1, with D unresolved. Germline V gene data show CDR1 as MGHRA and CDR2 as YSYEKL. Trimming removed 2 bases at V and 7 bases at J, with 12 bases between. CDR3 length equals 14 residues. CDR3 region: CASSQLDARNEQFF. The CDR3 nucleotides read TGCGCCAGCAGCCAACTGGACGCCCGAAATGAGCAGTTCTTC.

The chain uses TRBV20-1 and TRBJ2-7; D might be TRBD1 (6 bases). The germline V and J ends were trimmed by 3 bases and 6 bases, with 9 bases remaining between them. This CDR3 contains 11 residues. Germline loops: CDR1 DFQATT, CDR2 SNEGSKA (reference sequence). CDR3 sequence: CSASTGTEQYF. CDR3 DNA sequence: TGCAGTGCTAGCACAGGGACCGAGCAGTACTTC.

V and J are TRBV29-1 and TRBJ1-2; D gene unclear. Germline loops: CDR1 SQVTM, CDR2 ANQGSEA. This CDR3 region has 16 residues. V dropped 4 bases and J dropped 6 bases, with 24 bases sitting between them. The CDR3 loop is CSVVDAGRSILDGYTF. The CDR3 region has the DNA TGCAGCGTTGTTGACGCGGGCAGGTCAATTTTAGATGGCTACACCTTC.

V is TRBV4-1 and J is TRBJ2-7; D remains ambiguous. Germline CDR1 and CDR2: MGHRA and YSYEKL. V shed 4 bases and J shed 0 bases, with 7 bases lying between them. There are 13 residues in the CDR3. CDR3 bases: TGCGCCAGCAGCCCTTATGTCTCCTACGAGCAGTACTTC. It codes for CASSPYVSYEQYF.

The chain joins TRBV6-6 to TRBJ2-3; D gene uncertain. V lost 5 bases to trimming and J lost 4 bases, with 10 bases between them. This CDR3 has 13 amino acids. The germline V gene has CDR1 MNHNY and CDR2 SVGAGI (reference sequence). The CDR3 coding sequence is TGTGCCAGCAGTGTTCTGTCCTCAGATACGCAGTATTTT. As protein: CASSVLSSDTQYF.

This clone was observed once. The chain employs TRBV7-6 and TRBJ2-2, with 9 bases that match TRBD1. Trimming removed 5 bases from V and 4 bases from J; junction bases left unmatched: 5. The CDR3 extends over 15 amino acids. Per the germline V gene, CDR1 is SGHVS and CDR2 is FNYEAQ. CDR3 sequence (DNA): TGTGCCAGCAGCCAGGGACAGGGAACCACCGGGGAGCTGTTTTTT. It is translated as CASSQGQGTTGELFF.

The V and J genes are TRBV7-3 and TRBJ2-1, with D maybe TRBD2 (5 bases). The length of the CDR3 is 15 residues. V lost 4 bases and J 3 bases, leaving 13 bases between the germline ends. Per germline, CDR1 SGHTA and CDR2 FQGTGA. CDR3 bases: TGTGCCAGCAGCTACGAGCTAGCTAACTACAATGAGCAGTTCTTC. Its translation is CASSYELANYNEQFF. The whole variable domain, filled in from reference TRBV7-3 and TRBJ2-1, reads GAGVSQTPSNKVTEKGKYVELRCDPISGHTALYWYRQSLGQGPEFLIYFQGTGAADDSGLPNDRFFAVRPEGSVSTLKIQRTERGDSAVYLCASSYELANYNEQFFGPGTRLTVL.

This clone occurred a few times. The chain joins TRBV28 to TRBJ2-1; perhaps TRBD2 as D (6 bases). Germline CDR1 and CDR2: MDHEN and SYDVKM. The V and J ends lost 2 bases and 8 bases respectively, with 10 bases between them. The CDR3 sequence is 13 residues long. CDR3 in amino acids: CASSLGGSDEQFF. Written as DNA, the CDR3 is TGTGCCAGCAGTTTAGGAGGGAGTGATGAGCAGTTCTTC.

The chain links TRBV2 to TRBJ2-5, with TRBD1 matching over 10 bases. The V segment lost 3 bases and the J segment 3 bases; nucleotides outside the gene matches: 13. The CDR3 covers 18 residues. CDR1 and CDR2 from the germline V gene are SNHLY and FYNNEI. DNA for the CDR3: TGTGCCAGCAGTGATCTTGGACAGGGGGAATGGCGTAAAGAGACCCAGTACTTC. Protein: CASSDLGQGEWRKETQYF.

This clone was seen only a few times. The chain couples TRBV19 to TRBJ1-5; no reliable D call. This CDR3 spans 15 amino acids. Trimming took off 6 bases at V and 0 bases at J, with 12 bases between the two ends. CDR1 is LNHDA, CDR2 SQIVND, per germline (reference sequence). CDR3 DNA sequence: TGTGCCAGTAGGACACTTCGCCTTAGCAATCAGCCCCAGCATTTT. Translated: CASRTLRLSNQPQHF.